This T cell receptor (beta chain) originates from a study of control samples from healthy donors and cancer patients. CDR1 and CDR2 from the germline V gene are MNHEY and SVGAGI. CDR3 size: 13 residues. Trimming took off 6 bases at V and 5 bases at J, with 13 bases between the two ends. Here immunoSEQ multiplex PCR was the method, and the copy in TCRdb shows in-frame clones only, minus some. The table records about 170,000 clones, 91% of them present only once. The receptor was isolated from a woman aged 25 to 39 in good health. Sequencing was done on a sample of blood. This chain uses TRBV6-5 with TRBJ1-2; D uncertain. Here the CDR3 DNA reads TGTGCCAGCAGGCTCGACGAGGGATATGGCTACACCTTC. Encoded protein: CASRLDEGYGYTF.